This TCR beta chain was found in a study of early T cells in non-severe SARS-CoV-2 infection. The CDR3 totals 14 residues. Germline V CDR1 and CDR2: SGHRS, YFSETQ. With 3 bases removed from V and 1 base from J, the gap between germline ends came to 10 bases. Individual cDNA molecules each received unique molecular identifiers attached to them. TCRdb ran MiXCR on the 5' RACE reads and lists one entry per CDR3 protein. The sample shows fewer than 100,000 distinct CDR3 sequences, 5.5% to 7.5% of them seen only once. This clonotype appeared many times. The chain uses TRBV5-1 and TRBJ1-2; a weak D match, TRBD1 (6 bases). The TCR originated in an adult who was a healthcare worker with PCR-confirmed SARS-CoV-2 infection or an uninfected control (not recorded which). Sequenced: whole blood. The DNA of the CDR3 is TGCGCCAGCAGCTGGTCGGACAGTAACTATGGCTACACCTTC. Translated, it gives CASSWSDSNYGYTF.